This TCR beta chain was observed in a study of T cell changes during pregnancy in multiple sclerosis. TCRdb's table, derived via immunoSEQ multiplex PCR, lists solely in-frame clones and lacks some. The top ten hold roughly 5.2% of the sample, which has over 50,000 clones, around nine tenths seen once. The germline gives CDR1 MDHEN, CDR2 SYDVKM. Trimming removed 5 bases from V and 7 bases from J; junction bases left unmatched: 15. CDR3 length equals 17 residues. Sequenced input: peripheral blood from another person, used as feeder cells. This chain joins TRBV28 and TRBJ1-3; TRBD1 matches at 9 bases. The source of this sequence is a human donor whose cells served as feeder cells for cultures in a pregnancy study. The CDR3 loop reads CASSPTGTGTIGNTIYF. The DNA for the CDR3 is TGTGCCAGCAGTCCAACCGGGACAGGGACAATTGGGAACACCATATATTTT.